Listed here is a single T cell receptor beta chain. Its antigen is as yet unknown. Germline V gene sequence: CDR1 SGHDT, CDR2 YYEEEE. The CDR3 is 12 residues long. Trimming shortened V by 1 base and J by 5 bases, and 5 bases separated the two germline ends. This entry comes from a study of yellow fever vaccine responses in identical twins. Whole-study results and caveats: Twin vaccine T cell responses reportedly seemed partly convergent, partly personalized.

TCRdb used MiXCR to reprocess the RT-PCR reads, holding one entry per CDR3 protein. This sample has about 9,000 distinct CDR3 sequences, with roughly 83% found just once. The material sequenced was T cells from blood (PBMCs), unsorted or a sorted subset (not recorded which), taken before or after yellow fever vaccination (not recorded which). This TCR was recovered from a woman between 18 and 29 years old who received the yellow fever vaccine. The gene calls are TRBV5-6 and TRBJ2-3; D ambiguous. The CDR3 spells CASSLSRDTQYF. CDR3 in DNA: TGTGCCAGCAGCTTGAGTAGAGATACGCAGTATTTT.